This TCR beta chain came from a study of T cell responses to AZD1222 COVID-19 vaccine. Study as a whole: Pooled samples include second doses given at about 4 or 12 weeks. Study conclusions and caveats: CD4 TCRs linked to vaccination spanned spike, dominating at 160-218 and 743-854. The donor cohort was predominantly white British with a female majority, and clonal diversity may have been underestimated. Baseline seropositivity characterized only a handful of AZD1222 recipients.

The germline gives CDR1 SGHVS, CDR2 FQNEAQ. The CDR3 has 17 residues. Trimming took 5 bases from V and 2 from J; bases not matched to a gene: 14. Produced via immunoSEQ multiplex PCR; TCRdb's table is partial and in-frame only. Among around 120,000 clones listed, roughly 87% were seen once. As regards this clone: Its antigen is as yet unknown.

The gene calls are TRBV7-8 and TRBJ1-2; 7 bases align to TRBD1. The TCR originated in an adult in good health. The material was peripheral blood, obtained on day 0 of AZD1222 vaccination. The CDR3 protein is CASSPLRTGRPNYGYTF. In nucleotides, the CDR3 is TGTGCCAGCAGCCCTCTTCGGACAGGCCGGCCAAACTATGGCTACACCTTC.